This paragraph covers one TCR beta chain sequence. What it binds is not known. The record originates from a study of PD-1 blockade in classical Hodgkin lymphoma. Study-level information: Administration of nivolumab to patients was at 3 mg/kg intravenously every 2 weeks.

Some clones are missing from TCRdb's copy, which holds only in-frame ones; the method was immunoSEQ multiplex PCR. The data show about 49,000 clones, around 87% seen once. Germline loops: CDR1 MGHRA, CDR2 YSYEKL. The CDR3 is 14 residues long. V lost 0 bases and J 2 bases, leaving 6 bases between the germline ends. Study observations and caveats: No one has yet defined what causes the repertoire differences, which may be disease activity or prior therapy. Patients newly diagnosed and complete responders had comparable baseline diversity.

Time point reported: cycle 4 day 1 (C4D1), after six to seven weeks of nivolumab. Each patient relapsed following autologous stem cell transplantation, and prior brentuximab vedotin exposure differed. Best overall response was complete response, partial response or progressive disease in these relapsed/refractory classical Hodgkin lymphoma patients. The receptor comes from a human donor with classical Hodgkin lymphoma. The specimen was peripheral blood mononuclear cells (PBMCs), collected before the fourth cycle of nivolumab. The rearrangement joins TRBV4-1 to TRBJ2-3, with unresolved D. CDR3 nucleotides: TGCGCCAGCAGCCAAGAGCCCACCACAGATACGCAGTATTTT. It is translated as CASSQEPTTDTQYF.